The rows below give T cell receptor beta chains drawn from one sample of a study of memory CD4+ T cells and cytomegalovirus serostatus. Here immunoSEQ multiplex PCR was the method, and the copy in TCRdb shows in-frame clones only, minus some. The sample records approximately 60,000 clones, roughly 77% being singletons. Sequenced input: memory CD4+ T cells from blood. The receptors were gathered from an adult in good health and CMV-seronegative. Each CDR3 is given with its conserved first and last residue. Each record gives: V gene, CDR3 protein.

>TRBV7-2
CASSLMSRGIEKLFF
>TRBV27
CASSSSQGRRSFSDEQFF
>TRBV28
CASSSRTASGNTIYF
>TRBV28
CASLPGAWDTQYF
>TRBV18
CASSPRRSADTGELFF
>TRBV15
CATSVYPRGAGELFF
>TRBV7-8
CASSFRGQGITNYGYTF
>TRBV19
CASSIGGSLRDGYTF
>TRBV7-8
CASSVRQGMRQFF
>TRBV11-2
CASSPASGYTF
>TRBV6-1
CASSEIRLSGANVLTF
>TRBV7-8
CASSLVIPALGTDTQYF
>TRBV6-5
CASSITGTDTQYF
>TRBV6-5
CASSQDRNQPQHF
>TRBV9
CASSVGYNSYEQYF
>TRBV5-1
CASSLGTSGYNEQFF
>TRBV11-3
CASSLAPGSGNTIYF
>TRBV10-3
CAIKTTGSSYEQYF
>TRBV29-1
CSVLIFGNTIYF
>TRBV2
CASSRTSGRYEQFF
>TRBV11-3
CASSGRTGGLAGVSYNEQFF
>TRBV7-2
CASSSGGTGLVQYF
>TRBV11-3
CASSSPGQLMNTEAFF
>TRBV7-9
CASSATQREGREQFF
>TRBV7-2
CASRPGGRPLHEQFF
>TRBV6-5
CATGGPNTEAFF
>TRBV28
CASIPGGISGANVLTF
>TRBV16
CASSQVQTAGETQYF
>TRBV2
CASGIQKNTEAFF
>TRBV6-5
CASSYYGMINNEQFF
>TRBV18
CASLAGGRNNEQFF
>TRBV7-3
CASSDTPTTGGSEAFF
>TRBV27
CASRYAGERFGYTF
>TRBV9
CASSGGGYGYTF
>TRBV9
CASSVERGLVGEKLFF
>TRBV29-1
CSGRPGLSPSNEQFF